The present TCR beta chain was sequenced within a study of T-cell memory formation after mild COVID-19. General observations from the study: Among contracting clones, CD4+ were mainly CM/EM and CD8+ enriched in EMRA. Whether second-wave clones peaking at day 37 were SARS-CoV-2 specific went unconfirmed. There were some responding clones in pre-infection memory, which suggested that cross-reactive memory had joined.

5'RACE with constant-segment primers yielded barcoded, UMI-tagged TCR alpha and TCR beta cDNA libraries. Each CDR3 protein gets one entry after TCRdb re-called the 5' RACE reads with MiXCR. The table records hundreds of thousands of distinct CDR3 sequences, approximately 22% of them present only once. In this sample, this clonotype turned up a few times. Antigen: not known. This CDR3 contains 15 residues. CDR1 and CDR2 from the germline V gene are MNHEY and SMNVEV (reference sequence). The V gene lost 3 bases and the J gene lost 8 bases, with 16 bases spanning the gap. The TCR was taken from a young man who had mild COVID-19 (a few samples of this study predate the infection). Cell type and time point are not known. This chain connects TRBV27 to TRBJ1-4, with D possibly being TRBD1 (5 bases). What was sequenced was PBMCs or a T cell subset sorted from them (not recorded which). The CDR3 DNA follows: TGTGCCAGCAGTTTGGGGGAGACAGCGCACGAAAAACTGTTTTTT. Its translation: CASSLGETAHEKLFF.